The source of this T cell receptor (beta chain) is a study of T cells after yellow fever vaccination. Study results and limitations: After the booster, approximately 95% of CD4 and approximately 87% of CD8 primary-response clones were re-detected.

This clonotype was picked up a small number of times. As yet, its antigen is unknown. TCRdb ran MiXCR on the 5' RACE reads and lists one entry per CDR3 protein. This repertoire shows 500,000 to 650,000 distinct CDR3 sequences, 12% found once; its top ten account for approximately 15%. The sequencing here drew on PBMCs, taken on the day of the yellow fever booster vaccination. The receptor comes from a young man who received the YFV17D yellow fever vaccine.

In DNA, the CDR3 is TGCAGTGCTAGTAGTCTGTGGGATGAAAAACTGTTTTTT. Protein product: CSASSLWDEKLFF. This chain joins TRBV20-1 and TRBJ1-4, with D unresolved. Germline V gene data show CDR1 as DFQATT and CDR2 as SNEGSKA (reference sequence). CDR3 length equals 13 residues. Trimming stripped 3 bases from V and 6 bases from J, with 11 bases between.